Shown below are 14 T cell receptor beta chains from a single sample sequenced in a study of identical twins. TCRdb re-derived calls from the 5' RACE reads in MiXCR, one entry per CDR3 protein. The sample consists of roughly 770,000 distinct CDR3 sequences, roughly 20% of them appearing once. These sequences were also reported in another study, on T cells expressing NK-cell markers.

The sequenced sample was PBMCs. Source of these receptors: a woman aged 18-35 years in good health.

The chain's CDR3 is CSAWSRGAQETQYF. The DNA of the CDR3 is TGCAGCGCTTGGTCCCGAGGGGCCCAAGAGACCCAGTACTTC. The chain employs TRBV29-1 and TRBJ2-5; tentatively, D is TRBD1 or TRBD2 (5 bases each). This CDR3 is 14 amino acids long. Germline V gene sequence: CDR1 SQVTM, CDR2 ANQGSEA. Trimming took 7 bases from V and 1 from J, leaving 16 bases between them.

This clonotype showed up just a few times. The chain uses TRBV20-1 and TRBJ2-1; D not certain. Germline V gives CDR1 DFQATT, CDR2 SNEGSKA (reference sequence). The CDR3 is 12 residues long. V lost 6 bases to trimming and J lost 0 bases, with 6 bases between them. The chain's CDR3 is CSADPSYNEQFF. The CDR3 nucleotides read TGCAGTGCGGATCCCTCCTACAATGAGCAGTTCTTC.

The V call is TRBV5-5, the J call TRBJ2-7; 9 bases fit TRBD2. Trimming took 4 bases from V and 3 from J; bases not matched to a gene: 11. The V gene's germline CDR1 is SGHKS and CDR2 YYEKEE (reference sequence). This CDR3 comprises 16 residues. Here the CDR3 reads CASSVEPPAGGYEQYF. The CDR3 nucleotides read TGTGCCAGCAGCGTTGAACCCCCAGCGGGAGGCTACGAGCAGTACTTC.

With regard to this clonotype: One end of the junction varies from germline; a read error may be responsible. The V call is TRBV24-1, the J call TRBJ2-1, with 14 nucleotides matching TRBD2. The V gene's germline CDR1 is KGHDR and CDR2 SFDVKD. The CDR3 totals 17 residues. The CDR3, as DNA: TGTGCCACCAGTGACCCGACCGGGACTAGCGGGAGCAATAAGCAGTTCTTC. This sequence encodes CATSDPTGTSGSNKQFF.

Written as DNA, the CDR3 is TGTGCCAGCAGTGGGGACGGAACGAACACCGGGGAGCTGTTTTTT. Translation: CASSGDGTNTGELFF. This chain joins TRBV12-3 or TRBV12-4 and TRBJ2-2; D may be TRBD1 or TRBD2 (5 bases each). The CDR3 spans 15 residues. V lost 5 bases to trimming and J lost 0 bases, with 10 bases between them.

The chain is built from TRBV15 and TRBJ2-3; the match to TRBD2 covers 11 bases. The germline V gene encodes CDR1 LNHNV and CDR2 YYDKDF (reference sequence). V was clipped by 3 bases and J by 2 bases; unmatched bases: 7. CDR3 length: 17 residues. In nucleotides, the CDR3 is TGTGCCACCAGCAGGGCAATACTAGCGGGGGCCACAGATACGCAGTATTTT. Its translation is CATSRAILAGATDTQYF. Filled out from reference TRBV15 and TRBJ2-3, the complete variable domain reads DAMVIQNPRYQVTQFGKPVTLSCSQTLNHNVMYWYQQKSSQAPKLLFHYYDKDFNNEADTPDNFQSRRPNTSFCFLDIRSPGLGDTAMYLCATSRAILAGATDTQYFGPGTRLTVL.

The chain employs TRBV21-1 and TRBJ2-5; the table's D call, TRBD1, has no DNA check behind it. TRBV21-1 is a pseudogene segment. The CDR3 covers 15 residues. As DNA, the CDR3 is TGTGCCAGGGTCGTCCCGGGACAGGACCAAGAGACCCAGTACTTC. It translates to CARVVPGQDQETQYF.

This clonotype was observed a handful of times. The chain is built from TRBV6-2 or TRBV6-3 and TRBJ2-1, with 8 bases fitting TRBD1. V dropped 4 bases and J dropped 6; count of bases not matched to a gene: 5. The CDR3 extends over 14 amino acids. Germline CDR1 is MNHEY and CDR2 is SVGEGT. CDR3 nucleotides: TGTGCCAGCAGTTCCAGGGGGCAGGGCAATGAGCAGTTCTTC. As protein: CASSSRGQGNEQFF.

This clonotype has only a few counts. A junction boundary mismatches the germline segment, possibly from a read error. The CDR3 sequence: CATDGRNF. CDR3 coding DNA: TGTGCCACCGATGGCCGAAACTTC. The V call is TRBV24-1, the J call TRBJ2-7; no reliable D call. This CDR3 spans 8 amino acids. Germline CDR1 and CDR2: KGHDR and SFDVKD.

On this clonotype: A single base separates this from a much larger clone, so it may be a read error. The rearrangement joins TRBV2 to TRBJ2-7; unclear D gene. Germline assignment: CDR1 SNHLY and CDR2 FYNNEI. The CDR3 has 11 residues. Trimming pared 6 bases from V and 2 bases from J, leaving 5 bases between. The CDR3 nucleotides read TGTGCCAGCAGGATAACCTACGAGCAGTACTTC. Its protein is CASRITYEQYF. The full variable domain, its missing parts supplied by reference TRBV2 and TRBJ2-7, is EPEVTQTPSHQVTQMGQEVILRCVPISNHLYFYWYRQILGQKVEFLVSFYNNEISEKSEIFDDQFSVERPDGSNFTLKIRSTKLEDSAMYFCASRITYEQYFGPGTRLTVT.

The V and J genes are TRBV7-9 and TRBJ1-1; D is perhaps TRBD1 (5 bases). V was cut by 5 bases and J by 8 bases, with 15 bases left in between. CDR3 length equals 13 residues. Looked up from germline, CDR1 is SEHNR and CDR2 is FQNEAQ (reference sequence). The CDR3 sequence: CASSTARGREAFF. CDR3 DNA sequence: TGTGCCAGCAGCACGGCCCGGGGCCGGGAAGCTTTCTTT.

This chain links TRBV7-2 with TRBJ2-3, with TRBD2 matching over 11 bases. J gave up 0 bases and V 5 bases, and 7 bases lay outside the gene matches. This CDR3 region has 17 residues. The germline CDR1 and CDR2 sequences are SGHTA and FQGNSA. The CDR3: CASSAPGLADSTDTQYF. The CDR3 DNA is TGTGCCAGCAGCGCCCCGGGACTAGCGGATAGCACAGATACGCAGTATTTT.

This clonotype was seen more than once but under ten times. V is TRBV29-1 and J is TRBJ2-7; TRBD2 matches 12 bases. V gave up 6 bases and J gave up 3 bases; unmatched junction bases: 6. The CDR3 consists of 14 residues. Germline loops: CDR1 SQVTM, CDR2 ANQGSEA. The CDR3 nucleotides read TGCAGCGTAGGACTAGCGGGATCTGGCTACGAGCAGTACTTC. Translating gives CSVGLAGSGYEQYF.

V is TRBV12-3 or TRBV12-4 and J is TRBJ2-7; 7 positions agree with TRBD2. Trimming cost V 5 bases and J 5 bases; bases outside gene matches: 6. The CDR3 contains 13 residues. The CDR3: CASSPQGGNEQYF. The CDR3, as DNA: TGTGCCAGCAGTCCTCAGGGAGGGAACGAGCAGTACTTC.